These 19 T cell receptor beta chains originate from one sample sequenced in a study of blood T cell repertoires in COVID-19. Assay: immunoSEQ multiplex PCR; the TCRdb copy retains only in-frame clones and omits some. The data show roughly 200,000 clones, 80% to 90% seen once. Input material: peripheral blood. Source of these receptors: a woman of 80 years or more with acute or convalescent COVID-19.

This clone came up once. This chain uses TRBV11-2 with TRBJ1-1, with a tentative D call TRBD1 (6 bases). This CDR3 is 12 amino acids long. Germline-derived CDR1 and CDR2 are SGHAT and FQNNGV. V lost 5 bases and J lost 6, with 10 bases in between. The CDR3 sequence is CASSQQGAEAFF. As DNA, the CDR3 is TGTGCCAGCAGCCAACAGGGCGCTGAAGCTTTCTTT.

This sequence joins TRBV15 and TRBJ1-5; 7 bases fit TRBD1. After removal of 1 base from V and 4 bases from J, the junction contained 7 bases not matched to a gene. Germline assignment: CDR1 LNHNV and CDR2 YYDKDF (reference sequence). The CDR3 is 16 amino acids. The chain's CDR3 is CATSRGNRGGNQPQHF. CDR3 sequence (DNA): TGTGCCACCAGCAGAGGCAACAGGGGTGGAAATCAGCCCCAGCATTTT.

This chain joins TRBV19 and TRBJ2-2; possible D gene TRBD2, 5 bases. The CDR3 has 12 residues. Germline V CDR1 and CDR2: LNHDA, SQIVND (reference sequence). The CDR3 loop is CAAGQNTGELFF. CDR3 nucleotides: TGTGCGGCGGGTCAGAACACCGGGGAGCTGTTTTTT.

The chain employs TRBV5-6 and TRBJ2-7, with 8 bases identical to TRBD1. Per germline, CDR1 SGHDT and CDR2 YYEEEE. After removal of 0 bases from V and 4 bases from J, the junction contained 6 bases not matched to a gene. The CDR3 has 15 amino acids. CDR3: CASSLGWTGSYEQYF. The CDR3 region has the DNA TGTGCCAGCAGCTTGGGTTGGACAGGGTCATACGAGCAGTACTTC. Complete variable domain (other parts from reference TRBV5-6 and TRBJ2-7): DAGVTQSPTHLIKTRGQQVTLRCSPKSGHDTVSWYQQALGQGPQFIFQYYEEEERQRGNFPDRFSGHQFPNYSSELNVNALLLGDSALYLCASSLGWTGSYEQYFGPGTRLTVT.

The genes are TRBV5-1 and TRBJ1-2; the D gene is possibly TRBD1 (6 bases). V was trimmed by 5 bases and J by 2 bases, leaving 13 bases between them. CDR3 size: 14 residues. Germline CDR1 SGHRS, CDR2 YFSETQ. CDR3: CASSNQGQNYGYTF. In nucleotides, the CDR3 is TGCGCCAGCAGTAACCAGGGACAAAACTATGGCTACACCTTC.

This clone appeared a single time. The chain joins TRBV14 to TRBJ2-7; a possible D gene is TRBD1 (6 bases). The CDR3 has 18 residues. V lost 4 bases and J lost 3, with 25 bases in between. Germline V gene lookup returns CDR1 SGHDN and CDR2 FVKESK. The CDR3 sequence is CASSLGSHTGTKDYEQYF. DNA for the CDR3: TGTGCCAGCAGCCTTGGAAGTCACACCGGGACAAAAGACTACGAGCAGTACTTC.

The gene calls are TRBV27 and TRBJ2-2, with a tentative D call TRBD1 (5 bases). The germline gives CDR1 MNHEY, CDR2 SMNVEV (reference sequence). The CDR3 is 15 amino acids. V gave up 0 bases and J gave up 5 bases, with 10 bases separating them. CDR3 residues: CASSLSVRVTGELFF. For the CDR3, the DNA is TGTGCCAGCAGTTTATCGGTCAGGGTAACCGGGGAGCTGTTTTTT.

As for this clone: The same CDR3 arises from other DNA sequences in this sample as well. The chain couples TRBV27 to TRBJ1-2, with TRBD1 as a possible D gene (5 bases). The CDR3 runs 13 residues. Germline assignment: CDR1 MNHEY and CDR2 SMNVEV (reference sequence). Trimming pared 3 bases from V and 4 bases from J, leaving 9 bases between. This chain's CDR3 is CASSFQGGYGYTF. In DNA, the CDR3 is TGTGCCAGCAGTTTTCAGGGTGGCTATGGCTACACCTTC.

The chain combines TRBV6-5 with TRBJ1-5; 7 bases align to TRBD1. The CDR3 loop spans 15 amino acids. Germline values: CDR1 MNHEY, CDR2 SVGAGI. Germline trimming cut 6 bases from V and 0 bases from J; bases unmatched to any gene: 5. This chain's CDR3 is CASSPQGYSNQPQHF. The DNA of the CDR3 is TGTGCCAGCAGCCCACAGGGGTATAGCAATCAGCCCCAGCATTTT.

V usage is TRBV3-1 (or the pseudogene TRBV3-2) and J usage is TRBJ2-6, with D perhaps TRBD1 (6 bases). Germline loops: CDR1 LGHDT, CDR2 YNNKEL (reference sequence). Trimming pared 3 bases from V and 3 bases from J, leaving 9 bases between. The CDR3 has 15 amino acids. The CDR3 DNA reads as TGTGCCAGCAGCCACACAGGGTTTGGGGCCAACGTCCTGACTTTC. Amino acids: CASSHTGFGANVLTF.

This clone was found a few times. CDR3 sequence: CASSPLYGSGDEQYF. The CDR3 DNA reads as TGTGCCAGCTCACCACTTTACGGGAGTGGGGACGAGCAGTACTTC. The chain has TRBV18 and TRBJ2-7, with D possibly matching TRBD2 (6 bases). The germline V and J ends were trimmed by 1 base and 5 bases, with 15 bases remaining between them. Germline V CDR1 and CDR2: KGHSH, LQKENI. The CDR3 consists of 15 residues.

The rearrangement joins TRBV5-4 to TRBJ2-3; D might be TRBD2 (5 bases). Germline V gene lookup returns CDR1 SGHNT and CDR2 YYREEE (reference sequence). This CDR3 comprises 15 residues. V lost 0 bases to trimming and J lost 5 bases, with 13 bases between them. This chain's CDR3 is CASSLDGLAGDTQYF. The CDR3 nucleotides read TGTGCCAGCAGCTTGGATGGTCTAGCAGGAGATACGCAGTATTTT. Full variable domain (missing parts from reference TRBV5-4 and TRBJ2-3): ETGVTQSPTHLIKTRGQQVTLRCSSQSGHNTVSWYQQALGQGPQFIFQYYREEENGRGNFPPRFSGLQFPNYSSELNVNALELDDSALYLCASSLDGLAGDTQYFGPGTRLTVL.

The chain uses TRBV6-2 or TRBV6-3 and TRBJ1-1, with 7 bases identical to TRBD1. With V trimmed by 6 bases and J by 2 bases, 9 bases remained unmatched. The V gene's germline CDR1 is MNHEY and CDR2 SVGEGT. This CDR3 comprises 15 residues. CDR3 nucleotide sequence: TGTGCCAGCAGCCCAGGACAGGCGGGTAACACTGAAGCTTTCTTT. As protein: CASSPGQAGNTEAFF.

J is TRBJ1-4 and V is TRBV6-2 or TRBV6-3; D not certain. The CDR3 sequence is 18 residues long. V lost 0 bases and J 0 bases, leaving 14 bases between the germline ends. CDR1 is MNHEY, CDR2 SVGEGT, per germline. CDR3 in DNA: TGTGCCAGCAGTTACTCGATGGGAGGGAGTCCAACTAATGAAAAACTGTTTTTT. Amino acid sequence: CASSYSMGGSPTNEKLFF.

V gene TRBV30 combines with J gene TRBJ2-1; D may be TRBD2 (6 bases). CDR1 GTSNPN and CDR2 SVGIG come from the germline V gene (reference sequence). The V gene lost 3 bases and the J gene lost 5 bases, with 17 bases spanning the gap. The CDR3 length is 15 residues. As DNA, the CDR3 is TGTGCCTGGAGCGAGGGTGGGGGGAGAGACAATGAGCAGTTCTTC. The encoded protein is CAWSEGGGRDNEQFF.

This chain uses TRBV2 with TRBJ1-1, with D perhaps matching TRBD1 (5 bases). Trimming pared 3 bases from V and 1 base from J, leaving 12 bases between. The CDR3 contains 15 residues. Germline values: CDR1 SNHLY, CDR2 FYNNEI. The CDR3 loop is CASSDGWGGNTEAFF. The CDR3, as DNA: TGTGCCAGCAGTGACGGGTGGGGCGGGAACACTGAAGCTTTCTTT.

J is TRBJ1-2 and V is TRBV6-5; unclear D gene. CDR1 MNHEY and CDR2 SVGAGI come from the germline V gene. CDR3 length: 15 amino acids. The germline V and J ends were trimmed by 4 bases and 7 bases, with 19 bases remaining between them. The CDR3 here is CASSFLPAGEGGYTF. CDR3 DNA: TGTGCCAGCAGTTTCTTGCCGGCCGGGGAAGGTGGCTACACCTTC.

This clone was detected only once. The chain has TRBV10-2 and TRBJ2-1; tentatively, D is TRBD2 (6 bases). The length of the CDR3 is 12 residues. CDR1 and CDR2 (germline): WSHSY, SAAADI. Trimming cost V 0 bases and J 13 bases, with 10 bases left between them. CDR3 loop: CASSESTRDQFF. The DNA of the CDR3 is TGCGCCAGCAGTGAGTCAACGCGGGACCAGTTCTTC.

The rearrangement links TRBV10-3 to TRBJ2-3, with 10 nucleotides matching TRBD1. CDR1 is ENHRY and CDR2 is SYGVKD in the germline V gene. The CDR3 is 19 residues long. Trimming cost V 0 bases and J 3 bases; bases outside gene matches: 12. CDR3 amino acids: CAISESVGGQGVLTDTQYF. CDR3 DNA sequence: TGTGCCATCAGTGAGTCAGTTGGTGGACAGGGGGTTTTGACAGATACGCAGTATTTT.